These 5 T cell receptor beta chains share one sample of origin, sequenced in a study of control samples from healthy donors and cancer patients. Assay used: immunoSEQ multiplex PCR; TCRdb lists only in-frame clones, some missing. Among 40,000 to 50,000 clones listed, about 94% were seen once. The sample consisted of blood. These receptors were collected from a man aged 55 to 70 in good health.

The chain uses TRBV13 and TRBJ2-1; 10 bases align to TRBD1. The V gene end was trimmed by 5 bases and the J gene end by 1 base; junction bases not matched to a gene: 5. Germline CDR1 is PRHDT and CDR2 is FYEKMQ (reference sequence). The CDR3 spans 16 residues. The CDR3 coding sequence is TGTGCCAGCAGCGAGGACAGGGGGAATTCCTACAATGAGCAGTTCTTC. Residues: CASSEDRGNSYNEQFF.

V is TRBV13 and J is TRBJ1-1; D call uncertain. The germline CDR1 and CDR2 sequences are PRHDT and FYEKMQ (reference sequence). CDR3 size: 14 residues. Trimming left V 1 base short and J 6 bases short, with 12 bases between. CDR3 bases: TGTGCCAGCAGCTTAGCCGTGGAGGATGCTGAAGCTTTCTTT. This encodes CASSLAVEDAEAFF.

This clone has just one count. This chain links TRBV18 with TRBJ2-7, with unresolved D. The CDR3 covers 15 residues. Germline V CDR1 and CDR2: KGHSH, LQKENI. V was clipped by 0 bases and J by 2 bases, with 11 bases between them. The CDR3 region is CASSPPGFTTYEQYF. The CDR3 DNA is TGTGCCAGCTCACCACCGGGATTCACTACCTACGAGCAGTACTTC.

The chain is built from TRBV5-8 and TRBJ1-1; 9 bases are a match to TRBD1. The V segment lost 4 bases and the J segment 6 bases; nucleotides outside the gene matches: 4. The germline V gene has CDR1 SGHTS and CDR2 YDEGEE. This CDR3 has 13 residues. Written as DNA, the CDR3 is TGTGCCAGCAGCGTGGACAGGGGAGCTGAAGCTTTCTTT. As protein: CASSVDRGAEAFF.

The V and J genes are TRBV30 and TRBJ1-2, with TRBD1 matching over 7 bases. With V trimmed by 0 bases and J by 5 bases, 3 bases remained unmatched. From germline, CDR1 is GTSNPN and CDR2 SVGIG (reference sequence). The CDR3 totals 13 residues. This CDR3 reads CAWSVGTAYGYTF. The DNA of the CDR3 is TGTGCCTGGAGTGTAGGGACAGCTTATGGCTACACCTTC.